This T cell receptor beta chain stems from a study of blood T cell repertoires in COVID-19 (dated by TCRdb to 2019 to 2021). About the study as a whole: Collaborator samples came from the United States, Italy and Spain and covered acute and convalescent phases of COVID-19. The prospective study material was composed of cDNA or gDNA derived from T cells, B-cell-depleted T cells, or PBMCs. Deeply sampled blood TCRbeta repertoires from subjects exposed to, actively infected with, or recovered from COVID-19 were included in the dataset. The repertoires were released in a freely available public database meant as a resource for research on the immune response to SARS-CoV-2. Samples were obtained from the ongoing ImmuneRACE study (first 160 participants) and from 1,254 subjects provided by 6 global collaborators. Nearly every sample came with metadata listing a de-identified subject ID, COVID-19 status, age in years and sex. HLA class I and class II types, where available, came from metadata supplied by the sample provider rather than from assay-based typing. The full study reports these points: Clinical and demographic metadata were provided uncurated, with the amount varying by source and participant.

TCRbeta CDR3 regions were amplified from genomic DNA using the immunoSEQ Assay, a bias-controlled multiplex PCR. Per the source publication's procedure: Within the assay, amplification of reference gene primers was used to estimate how many nucleated cells each sample contained. To quantify the absolute abundance of each unique TCRbeta CDR3 rearrangement, sequence reads were collapsed and filtered. For each sample, productive Simpson clonality was calculated as the square root of Simpson's diversity index over productive rearrangements. TCRdb retrieved this table from immuneACCESS and kept in-frame rearrangements only. Not all clones are present; in checked studies, unresolved V genes account for under half, and no reason is known for the remainder. V, J and clone size reflect that table, while D and trimming were determined from the DNA. The sample profile shows about 130,000 clones; roughly four fifths of them were found once. The top ten clones comprise roughly 18% of the sample.

CDR3 length: 14 amino acids, cysteine to phenylalanine. The only DNA kept is the CDR3, 42 bases in frame from the first base. The trim is 4 bases for V and 2 bases for J, with a gap of 11 bases between the germline ends. In the germline V gene, CDR1 corresponds to SGHNT and CDR2 to YENEEA. In the prospective study, participants were 18 to 89 years old, resided in about 25 geographic areas of the United States, and were enrolled through a virtual design. In the prospective study, cohorts were assigned on the basis of participant-reported clinical history obtained from a screening survey and a study questionnaire. For ImmuneRACE Cohort 3, a participant was defined as recovered based on two consecutive negative NP/OP PCR tests, clearance by a healthcare professional, or resolution of symptoms. Mobile phlebotomists in the prospective study collected whole blood, serum and a nasopharyngeal or oropharyngeal swab from every participant. Prospective study participants could optionally give additional blood draws and questionnaires over a roughly two-month period. Before DNA extraction, blood samples from the prospective study were shipped at room temperature or frozen.

Concerning this clone: Its recognized antigen is unknown. No base quality values were provided; no much bigger clone lies one nucleotide off.

Sequencing was done on a sample of PBMCs or T cells enriched from blood (not recorded which). The chain couples TRBV11-3 to TRBJ1-2; matching of 6 bases hints at TRBD1 as the D gene. The receptor's source is a young man who had recovered from COVID-19. The CDR3 protein sequence reads: CASSSGQKNYGYTF. The base sequence is TGTGCCAGCAGCTCCGGACAGAAGAACTATGGCTACACCTTC.